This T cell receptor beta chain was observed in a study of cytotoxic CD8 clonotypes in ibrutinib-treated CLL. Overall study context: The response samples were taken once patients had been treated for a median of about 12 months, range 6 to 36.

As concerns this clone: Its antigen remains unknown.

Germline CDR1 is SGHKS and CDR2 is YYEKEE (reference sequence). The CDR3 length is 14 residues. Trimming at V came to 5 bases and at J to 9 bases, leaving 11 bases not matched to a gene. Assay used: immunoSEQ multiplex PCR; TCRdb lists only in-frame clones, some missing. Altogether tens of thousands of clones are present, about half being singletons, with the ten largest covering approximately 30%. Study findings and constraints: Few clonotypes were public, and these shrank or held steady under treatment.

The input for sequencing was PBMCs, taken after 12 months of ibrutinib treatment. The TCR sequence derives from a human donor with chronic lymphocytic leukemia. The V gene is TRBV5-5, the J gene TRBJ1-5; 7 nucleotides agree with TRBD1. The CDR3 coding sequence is TGTGCCAGCAGTTCCAGACAGGGCCTCTCGCCCCAGCATTTT. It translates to CASSSRQGLSPQHF.